Sequencing of this T cell receptor (beta chain) was carried out in a study of cytomegalovirus exposure and HLA in healthy donors. The data were produced by immunoSEQ multiplex PCR, yet TCRdb's version contains in-frame clones alone and is incomplete. Among approximately 100,000 clones listed, about 90% were seen once. Germline V gives CDR1 LGHNA, CDR2 YSLEER. J gave up 4 bases and V 3 bases, and 12 bases lay outside the gene matches. CDR3 size: 17 residues. This clonotype was obtained from a woman between 18 and 29 years old in good health and CMV-seronegative. The J gene is TRBJ2-1, the V gene TRBV4-3; 7 bases match TRBD2. The specimen was PBMCs. This CDR3 is CASSQGSGTTAYNEQFF. As DNA, the CDR3 is TGCGCCAGCAGCCAGGGCTCCGGGACTACCGCTTACAATGAGCAGTTCTTC.